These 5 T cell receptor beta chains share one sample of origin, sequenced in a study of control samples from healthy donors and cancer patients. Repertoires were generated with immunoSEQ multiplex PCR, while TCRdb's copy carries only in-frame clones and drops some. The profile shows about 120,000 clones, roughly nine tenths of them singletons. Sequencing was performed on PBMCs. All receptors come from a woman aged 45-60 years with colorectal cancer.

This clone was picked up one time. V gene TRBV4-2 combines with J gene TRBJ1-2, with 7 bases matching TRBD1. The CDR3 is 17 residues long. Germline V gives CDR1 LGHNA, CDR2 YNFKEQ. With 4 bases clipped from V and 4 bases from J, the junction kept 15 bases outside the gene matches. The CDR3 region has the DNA TGTGCCAGCAGCCTCTCCGGCATCGAGACAGGGCCCTATGGCTACACCTTC. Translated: CASSLSGIETGPYGYTF.

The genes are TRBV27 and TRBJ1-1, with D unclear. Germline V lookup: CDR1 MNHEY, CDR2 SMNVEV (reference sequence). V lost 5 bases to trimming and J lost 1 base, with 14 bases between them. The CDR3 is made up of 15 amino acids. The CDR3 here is CASSPRVTANTEAFF. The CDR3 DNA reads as TGTGCCAGCAGTCCCCGAGTCACGGCGAACACTGAAGCTTTCTTT.

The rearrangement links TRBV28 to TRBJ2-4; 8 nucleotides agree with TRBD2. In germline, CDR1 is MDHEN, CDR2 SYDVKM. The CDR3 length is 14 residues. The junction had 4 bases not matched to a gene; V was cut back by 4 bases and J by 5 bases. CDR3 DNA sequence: TGTGCCAGCAGTTCTCTCGGGGGGGAAAACATTCAGTACTTC. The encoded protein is CASSSLGGENIQYF.

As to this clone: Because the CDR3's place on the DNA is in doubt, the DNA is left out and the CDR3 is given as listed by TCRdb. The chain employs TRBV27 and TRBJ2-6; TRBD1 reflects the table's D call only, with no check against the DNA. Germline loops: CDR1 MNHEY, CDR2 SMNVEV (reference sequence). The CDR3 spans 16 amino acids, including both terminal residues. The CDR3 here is CASSTSTGSGANVLTF.

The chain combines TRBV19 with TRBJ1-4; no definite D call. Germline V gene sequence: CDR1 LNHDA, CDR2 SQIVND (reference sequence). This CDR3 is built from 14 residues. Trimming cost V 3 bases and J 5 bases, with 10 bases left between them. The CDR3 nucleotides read TGTGCCAGTAGTATCCTGACGGGGAATGAAAAACTGTTTTTT. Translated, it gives CASSILTGNEKLFF.